This record looks at one T cell receptor beta chain sequence and its context. Its specificity is not known. Amplification used 60 Vbeta primers and 13 Jbeta primers. Libraries were prepared by immunoSEQ multiplex PCR; TCRdb keeps only in-frame clonotypes and omits some of them. The sample has 90,000 to 130,000 clones; about three quarters are singletons. This record belongs to a study of cytomegalovirus exposure and HLA in healthy donors. Study-level findings and limits: The study carried out a later analysis of TCR beta sequences. It associated approximately 16,000 of them with specific HLA alleles at a false discovery rate of 0.05.

The CDR3 is made up of 17 amino acids. J gave up 0 bases and V 4 bases, and 12 bases lay outside the gene matches. Germline lookup yields CDR1 SGHRS and CDR2 YFSETQ. The sample was PBMCs. V is TRBV5-1 and J is TRBJ2-7; TRBD1 agrees at 8 bases. The TCR was taken from a woman aged 55-75 years in good health and CMV-seropositive. The CDR3 loop reads CASSPQGAYLISYEQYF. CDR3 nucleotides: TGCGCCAGCAGCCCGCAGGGGGCCTACCTGATCTCCTACGAGCAGTACTTC.